This T cell receptor (beta chain) came from a study of cytotoxic CD8 clonotypes in ibrutinib-treated CLL. A few counts support this clone. The length of the CDR3 is 14 residues. Deletions cut 0 bases from V and 2 bases from J, with 5 bases between. Per the germline V gene, CDR1 is SNHLY and CDR2 is FYNNEI. TCRdb's copy holds only in-frame clones and misses some; the assay was immunoSEQ multiplex PCR. The table has about 200,000 clones, approximately 75% seen once. This specimen was PBMCs, taken after 12 months of ibrutinib treatment. The chain combines TRBV2 with TRBJ1-5; D is unclear. This TCR was sampled from a human donor with chronic lymphocytic leukemia. The CDR3 sequence is CASSEAVGNQPQHF. CDR3 nucleotides: TGTGCCAGCAGTGAAGCCGTGGGCAATCAGCCCCAGCATTTT.